What follows are 12 T cell receptor beta chains derived from one specimen sequenced in a study of Graves' ophthalmopathy and Graves' hyperthyroidism. For repertoire sequencing, the TCR beta CDR3 regions were amplified from RNA transcripts. Scientists carried out first-round RT-PCR using HTBI primers and then a second-round multiplex PCR. TCRdb recomputed calls from the multiplex PCR reads with MiXCR, one row per CDR3 protein. This repertoire shows more than 550,000 distinct CDR3 sequences, about two fifths found once; its top ten account for around 3%. Sequencing used peripheral blood. These receptor sequences come from an adult man with Graves' ophthalmopathy.

This clonotype was picked up one time. The J gene is TRBJ2-2, the V gene TRBV25-1; TRBD2 matches 8 bases. Trimming took 10 bases from V and 5 from J; bases not matched to a gene: 12. Germline CDR1 MGHDK, CDR2 SYGVNS. CDR3 size: 15 residues. The CDR3 loop reads CATSIGRELTGELFF. CDR3 nucleotides: TGTGCCACCAGCATCGGGAGGGAACTAACCGGGGAGCTGTTTTTT.

This clonotype turned up a few times. The gene calls are TRBV4-1 and TRBJ2-7; D is ambiguous. Germline assignment: CDR1 MGHRA and CDR2 YSYEKL. Deletions cut 1 base from V and 4 bases from J, with 8 bases between. This CDR3 has 13 amino acids. The CDR3 region is CASSQAYKYEQYF. The DNA of the CDR3 is TGCGCCAGCAGCCAAGCTTACAAGTACGAGCAGTACTTC.

About this clonotype itself: The conserved phenylalanine or tryptophan normally closing the CDR3 is absent here, so this likely arose from a read error. The DNA is omitted, as the CDR3 cannot be located on it reliably, and the CDR3 follows TCRdb's listing. This chain connects TRBV2 to TRBJ2-7; the D call in the table, TRBD2, was not verified against the DNA. The CDR3 is 8 residues long, ends included. Germline V gene lookup returns CDR1 SNHLY and CDR2 FYNNEI. The CDR3: CASRQEGG.

This clonotype was detected ten times or more. This chain joins TRBV10-2 and TRBJ2-5; no clear D gene. V was clipped by 4 bases and J by 7 bases, with 13 bases between them. The germline V gene encodes CDR1 WSHSY and CDR2 SAAADI. The CDR3 sequence is 13 residues long. In DNA form, the CDR3 reads TGCGCCAGCAGTGCCACGTCCCCGGGGACCCAGTACTTC. It translates to CASSATSPGTQYF.

The V gene is TRBV10-3, the J gene TRBJ2-3, with 7 bases fitting TRBD1. In germline, CDR1 is ENHRY, CDR2 SYGVKD. This CDR3 has 16 amino acids. The trim removed 0 bases at V and 2 bases at J, leaving 5 bases unmatched. The CDR3 protein is CAISESTGSSTDTQYF. In nucleotides, the CDR3 is TGTGCCATCAGTGAGTCGACAGGGTCATCCACAGATACGCAGTATTTT.

A word on this clonotype: Given a much more abundant clone one base away, this may be a read error. The rearrangement links TRBV24-1 to TRBJ1-5; 7 bases map to TRBD1. CDR1 and CDR2 from the germline V gene are KGHDR and SFDVKD. The CDR3 extends over 13 amino acids. The DNA of the CDR3 is TGTGCCATCAGTTTCGACAGGGATCAGCCCCAGCATTTT. Residues: CAISFDRDQPQHF.

The chain uses TRBV4-3 and TRBJ2-7, with TRBD1 matching 9 bases. With V trimmed by 0 bases and J by 5 bases, 5 bases remained unmatched. The CDR3 runs to 15 residues. Germline values: CDR1 LGHNA, CDR2 YSLEER. The CDR3 DNA sequence: TGCGCCAGCAGCCAAGAAGGGACAGGGCGCGACGAGCAGTACTTC. It codes for CASSQEGTGRDEQYF.

CDR3 sequence reads: CASSVGGTGSETQYF. The CDR3 DNA follows: TGTGCCAGCAGCGTGGGGGGGACAGGGTCGGAGACCCAGTACTTC. V is TRBV9 and J is TRBJ2-5, with TRBD1 identical over 9 bases. Trimming removed 2 bases from V and 5 bases from J; junction bases left unmatched: 7. The CDR3 consists of 15 residues. The germline gives CDR1 SGDLS, CDR2 YYNGEE.

The chain employs TRBV7-6 and TRBJ1-1; D ambiguous. The V gene lost 5 bases and the J gene lost 3 bases, with 13 bases spanning the gap. The CDR3 has 14 residues. The germline V gene has CDR1 SGHVS and CDR2 FNYEAQ. DNA of the CDR3: TGTGCCAGCAGCCTGTTTGGTTGCTACACTGAAGCTTTCTTT. It is translated as CASSLFGCYTEAFF.

The chain carries TRBV27 and TRBJ2-5; 9 bases map to TRBD2. The length of the CDR3 is 13 residues. Germline V lookup: CDR1 MNHEY, CDR2 SMNVEV (reference sequence). J lost 8 bases, V lost 4 bases, and 5 bases had no gene match. CDR3 nucleotides: TGTGCCAGCAGTTGGCTAGCGGGGACCACCCAGTACTTC. It encodes CASSWLAGTTQYF.

A remark on this clonotype: A read error is possible here, since a much larger clone lies one base away. This chain connects TRBV12-3 or TRBV12-4 to TRBJ2-7; 11 bases agree with TRBD1. The ends lost 8 bases at V and 2 bases at J; junction bases unmatched: 5. This CDR3 is 14 amino acids long. CDR3 nucleotide sequence: TGTGCCAGCCGCCAGGGACAGGGGGCCTACGAGCAGTACTTC. Translated: CASRQGQGAYEQYF.

This clonotype was picked up a small number of times. This chain uses TRBV6-5 with TRBJ2-5, with 12 bases matching TRBD2. The CDR3 covers 16 residues. After removal of 3 bases from V and 2 bases from J, the junction contained 4 bases not matched to a gene. Germline lookup yields CDR1 MNHEY and CDR2 SVGAGI. The CDR3 protein is CASSYFGLAGQETQYF. The CDR3 coding sequence is TGTGCCAGCAGTTATTTTGGACTAGCGGGACAAGAGACCCAGTACTTC.